This T cell receptor (beta chain) was sequenced in a study of control samples from healthy donors and cancer patients. This clone was seen only a few times. Profiling relied on immunoSEQ multiplex PCR, and the TCRdb table lists in-frame clones only, not all of them. The sample carries 95,000 to 150,000 clones, about 87% recorded once. V lost 6 bases and J lost 0, with 11 bases in between. The CDR3 consists of 15 residues. Germline V CDR1 and CDR2: LGHNT, FRNRAP. The sequence came from a man aged 55 to 70 in good health. This chain joins TRBV12-5 and TRBJ2-2; D is perhaps TRBD2 (7 bases). The material sequenced was blood. The CDR3 nucleotides read TGTGCTAGTGGCCGGGGGGCTCCGAACACCGGGGAGCTGTTTTTT. Translating it yields CASGRGAPNTGELFF. Variable domain in full (rest from reference TRBV12-5 and TRBJ2-2): DARVTQTPRHKVTEMGQEVTMRCQPILGHNTVFWYRQTMMQGLELLAYFRNRAPLDDSGMPKDRFSAEMPDATLATLKIQPSEPRDSAVYFCASGRGAPNTGELFFGEGSRLTVL.